This entry lists 5 T cell receptor beta chains sequenced from one sample in a study of tumor-infiltrating lymphocytes in oesophageal squamous cell carcinoma. TCRdb re-called the PCR reads through MiXCR, storing one row per CDR3 protein. The sample has 9,500 to 13,000 distinct CDR3 sequences, around 51% seen once; the top ten hold over 20%. The sequencing sample was made of esophageal tumor tissue. These receptor sequences come from a male donor with esophageal squamous cell carcinoma.

This clonotype showed up many times. The V and J genes are TRBV24-1 and TRBJ1-2; D gene uncertain. Trimming left V 5 bases short and J 8 bases short, with 11 bases between. The length of the CDR3 is 12 residues. Germline assignment: CDR1 KGHDR and CDR2 SFDVKD. CDR3 region: CATSGGRKGYTF. The DNA of the CDR3 is TGTGCCACCAGTGGCGGCAGGAAAGGCTACACCTTC.

This clonotype showed up many times. Sequence at one end of the junction differs from germline and may be a read error. The chain links TRBV7-2 to TRBJ2-4; 12 bases are a match to TRBD2. CDR1 and CDR2 from the germline V gene are SGHTA and FQGNSA. The CDR3 runs to 15 residues. The CDR3 reads CASSLRIIGASGRAF. The CDR3 DNA is TGTGCCAGCAGCTTACGAATCATCGGCGCTAGCGGGAGGGCCTTC.

This clonotype was observed a handful of times. V is TRBV27 and J is TRBJ2-5; the D gene could be TRBD1 or TRBD2 (5 bases each). V lost 5 bases, J lost 5 bases, and 18 bases lay in between. The CDR3 has 15 residues. The germline CDR1 and CDR2 sequences are MNHEY and SMNVEV (reference sequence). The CDR3 nucleotides read TGTGCCAGCAGTCCCAATGGGGGAGTACCTGAGACCCAGTACTTC. It is translated as CASSPNGGVPETQYF.

The chain combines TRBV11-1 with TRBJ2-4, with D unresolved. The germline gives CDR1 SGHAT, CDR2 FQDESV (reference sequence). The CDR3 contains 17 residues. Deletions cut 4 bases from V and 1 base from J, with 17 bases between. The CDR3 sequence: CASSSSVGYGAKNIQYF. The CDR3 coding sequence is TGTGCCAGCAGCTCAAGTGTTGGGTACGGGGCCAAAAACATTCAGTACTTC.

CDR3 in amino acids: CASSKDSTDTQYF. CDR3 bases: TGTGCCAGCAGCAAGGACAGCACAGATACGCAGTATTTT. The chain links TRBV7-4 to TRBJ2-3; no firm D call. V was pared by 5 bases and J by 0 bases, with 6 bases between. The length of the CDR3 is 13 residues. Germline loops: CDR1 SGHVT, CDR2 SQSDAQ.